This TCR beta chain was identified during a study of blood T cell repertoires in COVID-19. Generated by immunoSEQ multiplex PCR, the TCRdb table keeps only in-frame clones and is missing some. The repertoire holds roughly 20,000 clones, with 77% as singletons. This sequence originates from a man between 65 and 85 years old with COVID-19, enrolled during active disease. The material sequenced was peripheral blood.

The CDR3 reads CASSLSQINEKLFF. The CDR3 DNA follows: TGTGCCAGCAGCTTGTCGCAGATTAATGAAAAACTGTTTTTT. The V call is TRBV5-6, the J call TRBJ1-4; no clear D. Trimming removed 1 base at V and 4 bases at J, with 8 bases between. CDR1 is SGHDT and CDR2 is YYEEEE in the germline V gene. CDR3 length: 14 amino acids.